The text below deals with one T cell receptor (beta chain). The antigen is not known. Target depth was 1 in 200,000 to 1 in 1 million T cells, about 10x per clonotype. Libraries were prepared by immunoSEQ multiplex PCR; TCRdb keeps only in-frame clonotypes and omits some of them. The repertoire holds about 85,000 clones, 75% to 85% seen once, with 4% to 5.5% in the top ten. This entry is derived from a study of cytotoxic CD8 clonotypes in ibrutinib-treated CLL. Looking at the study overall: Response samples were taken after a median of 12 months on treatment, range 6 to 36.

The germline V gene has CDR1 SGHTA and CDR2 FQGTGA. Trimming left V 5 bases short and J 6 bases short, with 20 bases between. The length of the CDR3 is 16 residues. Study outcomes and limitations: On treatment, the uncommon public clonotypes contracted or remained stable.

The chain is built from TRBV7-3 and TRBJ2-1; tentatively, D is TRBD2 (6 bases). Sample: PBMCs, taken after 12 months of ibrutinib treatment. The clonotype originates from a human donor with chronic lymphocytic leukemia. The CDR3 spells CASSGRGGTRGNEQFF. Here the CDR3 DNA reads TGTGCCAGCAGCGGAAGGGGCGGGACGAGGGGCAATGAGCAGTTCTTC.